This T cell receptor (beta chain) was recorded in a study of graft-versus-host responses after intestinal transplantation. Profiled with immunoSEQ multiplex PCR; TCRdb holds only in-frame clones, not every one. The repertoire holds 20,000 to 30,000 clones, with 90% as singletons. The sequence came from a human patient who received an intestinal transplant, so some T cells may come from the graft donor. The sample consisted of PBMCs, taken about 41 days after intestinal transplant.

The CDR3 here is CASSFYRARYTDTQYF. CDR3 sequence (DNA): TGTGCCAGCAGTTTCTACAGGGCAAGGTACACAGATACGCAGTATTTT. The chain has TRBV28 and TRBJ2-3; D is perhaps TRBD1 (6 bases). The V gene lost 3 bases and the J gene lost 2 bases, with 15 bases spanning the gap. Germline CDR1 is MDHEN and CDR2 is SYDVKM. The CDR3 spans 16 residues.